This TCR beta chain was recorded in a study of blood T cell repertoires in COVID-19. Overall study: The study drew acute and convalescent COVID-19 samples from the United States, Italy and Spain.

The CDR3 sequence is 16 residues long. Germline V gene lookup returns CDR1 SGHVS and CDR2 FQNEAQ. V was pared by 6 bases and J by 1 base, with 18 bases between. Clones were sequenced by immunoSEQ multiplex PCR, and TCRdb holds only the in-frame ones, with some missing. There are roughly 440,000 clones in the sample; more than 70% occur only once, and 10% to 15% lies in the top ten. During active infection, Seattle patients enrolled and were then monitored through disease. Sequences were obtained from peripheral blood. The J gene is TRBJ2-5, the V gene TRBV7-8; weak D call: TRBD2 (5 bases). The TCR comes from a woman aged 45 to 65 with COVID-19, enrolled during active disease. The CDR3 region is CASSRSYSRGQETQYF. CDR3 in DNA: TGTGCCAGCAGTCGTAGTTACAGCCGGGGCCAAGAGACCCAGTACTTC.